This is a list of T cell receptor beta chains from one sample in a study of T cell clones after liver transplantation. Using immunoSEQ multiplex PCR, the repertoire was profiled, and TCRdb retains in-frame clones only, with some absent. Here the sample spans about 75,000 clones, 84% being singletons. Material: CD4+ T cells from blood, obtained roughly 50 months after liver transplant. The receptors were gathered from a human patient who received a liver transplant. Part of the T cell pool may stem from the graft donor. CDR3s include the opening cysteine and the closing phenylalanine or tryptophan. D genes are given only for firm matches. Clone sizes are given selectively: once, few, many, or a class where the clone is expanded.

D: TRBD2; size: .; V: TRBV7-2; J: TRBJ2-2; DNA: TGTGCCAGCAGCCCAGGACTCGGGACTAGCGGGAGAGGGACCGGGGAGCTGTTTTTT; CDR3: CASSPGLGTSGRGTGELFF
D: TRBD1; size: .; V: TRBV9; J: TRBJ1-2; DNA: TGTGCCAGCAGCGTAGGAGCGACAGGGAGAGAGGCTGGCTACACCTTC; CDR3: CASSVGATGREAGYTF
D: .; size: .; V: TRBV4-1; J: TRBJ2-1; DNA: TGCGCCAGCAGCCAAGATCCGTGGGGGGGGGCCAGGAATGAGCAGTTCTTC; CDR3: CASSQDPWGGARNEQFF
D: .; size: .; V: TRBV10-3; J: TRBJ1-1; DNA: TGTGCCATCAGTGATCGAGGGGCCCAGAACACTGAAGCTTTCTTT; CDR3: CAISDRGAQNTEAFF
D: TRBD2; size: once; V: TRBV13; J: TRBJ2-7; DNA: TGTGCCAGCAGCTTAGCGAGGGACCGGGGGGTCGAGCAGTACTTC; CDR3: CASSLARDRGVEQYF
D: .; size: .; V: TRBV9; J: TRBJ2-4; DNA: TGTGCCAGCAGCGCCGAAGGGAAAGCCAAAAACATTCAGTACTTC; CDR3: CASSAEGKAKNIQYF
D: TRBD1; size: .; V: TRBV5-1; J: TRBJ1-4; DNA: TGCGCCAGCAGCTTGCAGGGGGTGGGCGAAAAACTGTTTTTT; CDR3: CASSLQGVGEKLFF
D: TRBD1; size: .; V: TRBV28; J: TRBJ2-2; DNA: TGTGCCAGCACCCTGGGACAGACGAACACCGGGGAGCTGTTTTTT; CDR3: CASTLGQTNTGELFF
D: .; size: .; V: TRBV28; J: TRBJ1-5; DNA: TGTGCCAGCAGTTTGGGTTCCGGAGAGAATCAGCCCCAGCATTTT; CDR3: CASSLGSGENQPQHF
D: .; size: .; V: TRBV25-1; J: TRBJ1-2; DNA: TGTGCCAGCAGTGAAGCAGGGGTTGGTGGCTACACCTTC; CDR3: CASSEAGVGGYTF
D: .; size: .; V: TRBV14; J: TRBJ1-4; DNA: TGTGCCAGCAGCCAAGACACAGGCGAGAAACTGTTTTTT; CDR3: CASSQDTGEKLFF
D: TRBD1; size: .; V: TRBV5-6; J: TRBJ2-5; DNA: TGTGCCAGCAGCCTCCCGACAGGGGCGGAGACCCAGTACTTC; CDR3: CASSLPTGAETQYF
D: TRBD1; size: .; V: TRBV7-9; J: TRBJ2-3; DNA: TGTGCCAGCAGCTCGGACAGGGTGGGCAATCCAGATACGCAGTATTTT; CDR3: CASSSDRVGNPDTQYF
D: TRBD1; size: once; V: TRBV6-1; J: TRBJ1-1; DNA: TGTGCCAGCAGTACGCGACAGGGCCTAGAAGCTTTCTTT; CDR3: CASSTRQGLEAFF
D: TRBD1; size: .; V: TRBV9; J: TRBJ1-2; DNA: TGTGCCAGCAGCGTAGGAGGGGGCTTTAACTATGGCTACACCTTC; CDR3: CASSVGGGFNYGYTF
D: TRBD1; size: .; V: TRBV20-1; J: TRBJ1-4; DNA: TGCAGTGCTAATAGACAGGGTAAACTGTTTTTT; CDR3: CSANRQGKLFF
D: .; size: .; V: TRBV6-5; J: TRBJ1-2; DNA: TGTGCCAGCAGTTACTCCGGAGGGCTCCGGGGCTACACCTTC; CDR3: CASSYSGGLRGYTF
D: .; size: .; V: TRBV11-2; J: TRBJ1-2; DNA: TGTGCCAGCAAATCCGGGGCCAGTACCCCTGGCTACACCTTC; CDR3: CASKSGASTPGYTF
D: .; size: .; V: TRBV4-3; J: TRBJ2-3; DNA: TGCGCCAGCAGCCAAGATCCTGGTGTAGGTACGCAGTATTTT; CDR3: CASSQDPGVGTQYF
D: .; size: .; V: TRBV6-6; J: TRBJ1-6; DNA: TGTGCCAGCAGTTACCTCCAGGGCGTTAATTCACCCCTCCACTTT; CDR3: CASSYLQGVNSPLHF
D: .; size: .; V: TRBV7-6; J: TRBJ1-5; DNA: TGTGCCAGCAGCTTAGATAATATACAGCCCCAGCATTTT; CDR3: CASSLDNIQPQHF
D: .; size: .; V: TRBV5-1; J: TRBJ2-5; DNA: TGCGCCAGCAGCTTGGACCCAGGGAGTATCCAAGAGACCCAGTACTTC; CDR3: CASSLDPGSIQETQYF
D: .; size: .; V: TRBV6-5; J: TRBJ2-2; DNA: TGTGCCAGCAGAGGGGGTCGGGCCGGGGAGCTGTTTTTT; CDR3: CASRGGRAGELFF
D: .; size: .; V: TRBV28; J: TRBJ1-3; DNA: TGTGCCAGCAGTTTCGGGATGGGGTTATACTCTGGAAACACCATATATTTT; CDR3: CASSFGMGLYSGNTIYF
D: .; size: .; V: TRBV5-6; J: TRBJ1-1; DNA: TGTGCCAGCAGCCCCGAACAAAGTGGCGGAACAAGTGAAGCTTTCTTT; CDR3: CASSPEQSGGTSEAFF
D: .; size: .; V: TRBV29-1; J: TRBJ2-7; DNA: TGCAGCGTGGGCCATTCTAGCTCCTACGAGCAGTACTTC; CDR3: CSVGHSSSYEQYF
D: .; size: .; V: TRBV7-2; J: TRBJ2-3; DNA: TGTGCCAGCAGCTTATGGTCGACCTATGCGGTTGATACGCAGTATTTT; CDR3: CASSLWSTYAVDTQYF
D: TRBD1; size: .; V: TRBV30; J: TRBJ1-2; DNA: TGTGCCTGGGAGCAGGACAGGGCAATCTATGGCTACACCTTC; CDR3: CAWEQDRAIYGYTF
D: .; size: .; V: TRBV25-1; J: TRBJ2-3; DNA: TGTGCCACCCACAGGGTCAATACGCAGTATTTT; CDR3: CATHRVNTQYF
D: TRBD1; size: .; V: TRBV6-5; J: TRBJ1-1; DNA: TGTGCCAGCGGGGACAGGGACACTGAAGCTTTCTTT; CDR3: CASGDRDTEAFF
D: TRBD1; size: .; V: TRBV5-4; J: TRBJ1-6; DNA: TGTGCCAGCAGCGACCGGGACAGGGCCTATAATTCACCCCTCCACTTT; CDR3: CASSDRDRAYNSPLHF
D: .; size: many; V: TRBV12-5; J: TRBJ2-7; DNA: TGTGCTAGTTTCTCCCCCAAATCCGGGCCTTCCTCCGAGCAGTACTTC; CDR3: CASFSPKSGPSSEQYF